Listed here are 27 T cell receptor beta chains from one sample, sequenced in a study of T cell changes during pregnancy in multiple sclerosis. Only in-frame clones appear in the TCRdb table, and some are missing; sequencing was by immunoSEQ multiplex PCR. The sample carries approximately 63,000 clones, 80% to 95% recorded once. The specimen was peripheral blood, collected in the third trimester of pregnancy. The receptors were sampled from a female donor in good health, enrolled as a control in a pregnancy study.

The chain joins TRBV15 to TRBJ2-7; D may be TRBD2 (6 bases). Per the germline V gene, CDR1 is LNHNV and CDR2 is YYDKDF (reference sequence). The CDR3 is made up of 15 amino acids. Trimming pared 1 base from V and 0 bases from J, leaving 10 bases between. DNA for the CDR3: TGTGCCACCAGCAGAGGAGCGGGTGACTCCTACGAGCAGTACTTC. It encodes CATSRGAGDSYEQYF.

The rearrangement joins TRBV5-1 to TRBJ2-1; TRBD2 matches 9 bases. CDR1 and CDR2 (germline): SGHRS, YFSETQ. The CDR3 is made up of 17 amino acids. Trimming cost V 4 bases and J 0 bases; bases outside gene matches: 8. CDR3 nucleotides: TGCGCCAGCAGCGCCTCTAGCGGGATCAGCTCCTACAATGAGCAGTTCTTC. This gives the protein CASSASSGISSYNEQFF.

This chain joins TRBV2 and TRBJ2-5; 7 bases line up with TRBD1. Per the germline V gene, CDR1 is SNHLY and CDR2 is FYNNEI. This CDR3 spans 13 amino acids. V gave up 6 bases and J gave up 5 bases; unmatched junction bases: 6. CDR3 in DNA: TGTGCCAGCAGACAGGGGTGGGGTGAGACCCAGTACTTC. Its protein product is CASRQGWGETQYF.

In its sample, this clone was seen once. The V gene is TRBV10-3, the J gene TRBJ1-1; possible D gene TRBD1, 6 bases. Germline loops: CDR1 ENHRY, CDR2 SYGVKD. Trimming shortened V by 0 bases and J by 4 bases, and 9 bases separated the two germline ends. This CDR3 is 14 amino acids long. CDR3 protein: CAISESTRGTEAFF. CDR3 nucleotides: TGTGCCATCAGTGAGTCGACCAGGGGCACTGAAGCTTTCTTT.

The gene calls are TRBV11-2 and TRBJ2-3; possible D gene TRBD2, 5 bases. V was pared by 8 bases and J by 6 bases, with 9 bases between. CDR1 is SGHAT and CDR2 is FQNNGV in the germline V gene. This CDR3 is 11 amino acids long. Here the CDR3 reads CASGASDTQYF. CDR3 DNA sequence: TGTGCCAGCGGAGCTAGCGATACGCAGTATTTT.

This clone has more than one count but fewer than ten. The J gene is TRBJ2-6, the V gene TRBV5-1, with TRBD2 as a possible D gene (7 bases). The CDR3 consists of 19 residues. V was clipped by 0 bases and J by 0 bases, with 16 bases between them. Per the germline V gene, CDR1 is SGHRS and CDR2 is YFSETQ. The CDR3 loop reads CASSLVGGGSSSGANVLTF. The CDR3 DNA reads as TGCGCCAGCAGCTTGGTTGGGGGGGGCTCTAGCTCTGGGGCCAACGTCCTGACTTTC.

The chain links TRBV27 to TRBJ2-1; D gene uncertain. CDR1 is MNHEY, CDR2 SMNVEV, per germline (reference sequence). V was trimmed by 5 bases and J by 0 bases, leaving 14 bases between them. This CDR3 has 16 residues. Written as DNA, the CDR3 is TGTGCCAGCAGTCCTCTAGAACCCGCCTCCTACAATGAGCAGTTCTTC. The encoded protein is CASSPLEPASYNEQFF.

The rearrangement uses TRBV7-4 and TRBJ2-7; TRBD2 matches 9 bases. From germline, CDR1 is SGHVT and CDR2 SQSDAQ. V shed 2 bases and J 0 bases; nucleotides not matched to a gene: 11. CDR3 size: 18 residues. CDR3 residues: CASSLIFRLAVSSYEQYF. The CDR3 nucleotides read TGTGCCAGCAGCTTAATATTCCGACTAGCGGTGAGCTCCTACGAGCAGTACTTC.

V usage is TRBV18 and J usage is TRBJ2-7; TRBD2 is a possible D gene (6 bases). The CDR3 totals 14 residues. Trimming shortened V by 3 bases and J by 3 bases, and 12 bases separated the two germline ends. Looked up from germline, CDR1 is KGHSH and CDR2 is LQKENI. The CDR3 sequence is CASSPTRRIYEQYF. CDR3 sequence (DNA): TGTGCCAGCTCACCGACTAGAAGGATCTACGAGCAGTACTTC.

This clone has more than one count but fewer than ten. This chain joins TRBV10-1 and TRBJ1-5; 8 bases align to TRBD1. J lost 7 bases, V lost 4 bases, and 3 bases had no gene match. The CDR3 loop spans 13 amino acids. Germline CDR1 is WNHNN and CDR2 is SYGVQD (reference sequence). As DNA, the CDR3 is TGCGCCAGCAGTGCAGGGGGCGAGCAGCCCCAGCATTTT. Protein product: CASSAGGEQPQHF.

This chain joins TRBV6-1 and TRBJ2-2; D unresolved. V was pared by 2 bases and J by 8 bases, with 9 bases between. The length of the CDR3 is 13 residues. The germline gives CDR1 MNHNS, CDR2 SASEGT. The DNA for the CDR3 is TGTGCCAGCAGTGAATGGTACTGGGGGGAGCTGTTTTTT. This gives the protein CASSEWYWGELFF.

The chain combines TRBV30 with TRBJ1-2, with unresolved D. V was trimmed by 4 bases and J by 2 bases, leaving 11 bases between them. The CDR3 length is 13 residues. Germline values: CDR1 GTSNPN, CDR2 SVGIG (reference sequence). The CDR3 nucleotides are TGTGCCTGGATTAAAGGAGGGAACTATGGCTACACCTTC. As protein: CAWIKGGNYGYTF. Full variable domain (remainder filled in from reference TRBV30 and TRBJ1-2): SQTIHQWPATLVQPVGSPLSLECTVEGTSNPNLYWYRQAAGRGLQLLFYSVGIGQISSEVPQNLSASRPQDRQFILSSKKLLLSDSGFYLCAWIKGGNYGYTFGSGTRLTVV.

This clone was recorded once. The chain joins TRBV25-1 to TRBJ2-2, with D possibly TRBD2 on 5 matching bases. Germline V lookup: CDR1 MGHDK, CDR2 SYGVNS. The ends were cut back, 2 bases at V and 6 bases at J, with 13 bases in the middle. This CDR3 contains 15 residues. For the CDR3, the DNA is TGTGCCAGCAGTGAACCAGCGGATGGGGCCGGGGAGCTGTTTTTT. As protein: CASSEPADGAGELFF.

The CDR3 loop is CASSLLATASYNEQFF. The CDR3 DNA follows: TGTGCCAGCAGCTTACTAGCGACCGCCTCCTACAATGAGCAGTTCTTC. This rearrangement joins TRBV7-3 to TRBJ2-1, with D maybe TRBD2 (6 bases). The CDR3 length is 16 residues. V dropped 2 bases and J dropped 0 bases, with 11 bases sitting between them. The germline gives CDR1 SGHTA, CDR2 FQGTGA. The full variable domain, with the rest looked up from reference TRBV7-3 and TRBJ2-1, is GAGVSQTPSNKVTEKGKYVELRCDPISGHTALYWYRQSLGQGPEFLIYFQGTGAADDSGLPNDRFFAVRPEGSVSTLKIQRTERGDSAVYLCASSLLATASYNEQFFGPGTRLTVL.

CDR3 in amino acids: CASSPTGTSGSETQYF. CDR3 nucleotides: TGTGCCAGCAGTCCGACCGGGACTAGCGGGAGCGAGACCCAGTACTTC. The chain links TRBV27 to TRBJ2-5; TRBD2 aligns across 14 bases. Germline values: CDR1 MNHEY, CDR2 SMNVEV (reference sequence). The V and J ends lost 5 bases and 5 bases, in that order; junction bases with no gene match: 7. There are 16 residues in the CDR3.

The chain combines TRBV29-1 with TRBJ2-3; no firm D call. The CDR3 covers 13 residues. Trimming removed 2 bases at V and 0 bases at J, with 6 bases between. CDR1 SQVTM and CDR2 ANQGSEA come from the germline V gene. The CDR3 DNA reads TGCAGCGTTGAAAGAGAGAGCACAGATACGCAGTATTTT. This translates into CSVERESTDTQYF.

The CDR3 DNA reads TGTGCCAGCAGTTGGGGACAGGGGGCCGCCTACGAGCAGTACTTC. This codes for CASSWGQGAAYEQYF. The chain employs TRBV27 and TRBJ2-7; 12 bases match TRBD1. The CDR3 consists of 15 residues. J was trimmed by 2 bases and V by 4 bases; bases with no gene match: 3. Germline CDR1 reads MNHEY; CDR2 reads SMNVEV (reference sequence).

This chain connects TRBV4-3 to TRBJ2-7, with 7 bases fitting TRBD1. Germline trimming cut 0 bases from V and 2 bases from J; bases unmatched to any gene: 7. The CDR3 sequence is 16 residues long. CDR1 LGHNA and CDR2 YSLEER come from the germline V gene. In DNA, the CDR3 is TGCGCCAGCAGCCAAGACGGGACAGCGTCCGCCTACGAGCAGTACTTC. Its translation is CASSQDGTASAYEQYF.

V and J are TRBV13 and TRBJ1-2; D gene unclear. This CDR3 has 14 residues. The germline V and J ends were trimmed by 0 bases and 9 bases, with 14 bases remaining between them. Germline V CDR1 and CDR2: PRHDT, FYEKMQ (reference sequence). CDR3 residues: CASSLGRYYGSYTF. The CDR3 DNA reads as TGTGCCAGCAGCTTAGGGCGGTACTATGGAAGCTACACCTTC.

This chain's CDR3 is CASGLVGETGYNEQFF. CDR3 coding DNA: TGTGCTAGTGGTTTGGTAGGCGAGACGGGTTACAATGAGCAGTTCTTC. The chain recombines TRBV12-5 with TRBJ2-1; no clear D. Trimming pared 0 bases from V and 4 bases from J, leaving 13 bases between. CDR1 LGHNT and CDR2 FRNRAP come from the germline V gene. The CDR3 covers 16 residues.

The gene calls are TRBV5-4 and TRBJ2-4; 8 nucleotides line up with TRBD1. CDR1 SGHNT and CDR2 YYREEE come from the germline V gene (reference sequence). The trim removed 2 bases at V and 5 bases at J, leaving 3 bases unmatched. This CDR3 is 14 amino acids long. The CDR3 protein is CASSLQGVQNIQYF. The CDR3 DNA reads TGTGCCAGCAGCTTACAGGGGGTCCAAAACATTCAGTACTTC.

This chain connects TRBV19 to TRBJ1-2; 7 positions match TRBD1. The CDR3 covers 12 residues. After removal of 7 bases from V and 4 bases from J, the junction contained 3 bases not matched to a gene. Germline V gene sequence: CDR1 LNHDA, CDR2 SQIVND (reference sequence). CDR3 bases: TGTGCCAGTAAAAGGGGGCCCTATGGCTACACCTTC. Translating it yields CASKRGPYGYTF.

This chain connects TRBV6-5 to TRBJ2-7, with TRBD1 matching over 7 bases. The CDR3 is 14 residues long. The germline V gene encodes CDR1 MNHEY and CDR2 SVGAGI. V gave up 5 bases and J gave up 2 bases; unmatched junction bases: 6. For the CDR3, the DNA is TGTGCCAGCAGTCCAGGGGGAAGGACCTACGAGCAGTACTTC. Protein product: CASSPGGRTYEQYF.

The chain employs TRBV11-2 and TRBJ2-2; 10 bases map to TRBD2. Looked up from germline, CDR1 is SGHAT and CDR2 is FQNNGV. V lost 2 bases and J lost 7; bases outside the gene matches: 7. CDR3 length: 16 residues. Written as DNA, the CDR3 is TGTGCCAGCAGCTTATGGCCTAGCGGGAGTGGCGGGGAGCTGTTTTTT. This gives the protein CASSLWPSGSGGELFF.

The V and J genes are TRBV28 and TRBJ2-7; D gene unclear. Germline V CDR1 and CDR2: MDHEN, SYDVKM. This CDR3 has 15 amino acids. V lost 6 bases and J lost 3, with 18 bases in between. Here the CDR3 reads CASSLSQVGHYEQYF. Here the CDR3 DNA reads TGTGCCAGCAGCCTATCGCAGGTCGGCCACTACGAGCAGTACTTC.

The V call is TRBV27, the J call TRBJ1-1; D gene uncertain. Germline CDR1 is MNHEY and CDR2 is SMNVEV (reference sequence). The CDR3 sequence is 13 residues long. With 4 bases removed from V and 0 bases from J, the gap between germline ends came to 6 bases. DNA of the CDR3: TGTGCCAGCAGTTCCCAGATGAACACTGAAGCTTTCTTT. Amino acid sequence: CASSSQMNTEAFF.

This clone was observed a single time. J is TRBJ2-2 and V is TRBV14; 8 nucleotides match TRBD1. V was clipped by 9 bases and J by 1 base; unmatched bases: 7. CDR3 size: 15 residues. Germline CDR1 and CDR2: SGHDN and FVKESK. The CDR3 DNA is TGTGCCAGGTACTCCGGGACAGGGAACACCGGGGAGCTGTTTTTT. This translates into CARYSGTGNTGELFF.